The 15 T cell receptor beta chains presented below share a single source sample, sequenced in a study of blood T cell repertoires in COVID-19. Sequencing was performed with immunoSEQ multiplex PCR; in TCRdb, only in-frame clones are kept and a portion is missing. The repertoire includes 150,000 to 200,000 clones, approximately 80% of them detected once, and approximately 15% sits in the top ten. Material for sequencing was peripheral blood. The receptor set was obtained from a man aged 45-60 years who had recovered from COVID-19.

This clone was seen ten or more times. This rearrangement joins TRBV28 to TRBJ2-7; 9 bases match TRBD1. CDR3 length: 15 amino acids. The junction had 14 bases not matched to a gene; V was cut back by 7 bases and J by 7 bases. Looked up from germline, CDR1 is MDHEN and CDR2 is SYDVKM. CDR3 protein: CASTPGDRDSREQYF. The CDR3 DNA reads TGTGCCAGCACTCCAGGGGACAGGGATTCTCGGGAGCAGTACTTC.

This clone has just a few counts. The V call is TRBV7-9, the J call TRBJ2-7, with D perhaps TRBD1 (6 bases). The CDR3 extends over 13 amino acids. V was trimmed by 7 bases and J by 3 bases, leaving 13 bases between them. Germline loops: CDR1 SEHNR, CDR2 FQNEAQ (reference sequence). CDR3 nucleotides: TGTGCCAGCACAGGGGTATCTTACTACGAGCAGTACTTC. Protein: CASTGVSYYEQYF.

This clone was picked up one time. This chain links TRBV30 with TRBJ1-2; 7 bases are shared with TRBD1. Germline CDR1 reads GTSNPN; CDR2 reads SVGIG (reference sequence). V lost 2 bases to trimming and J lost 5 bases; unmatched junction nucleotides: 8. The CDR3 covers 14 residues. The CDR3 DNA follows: TGTGCCTGGAGTCCCCTCAGACAGGGATATGGCTACACCTTC. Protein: CAWSPLRQGYGYTF.

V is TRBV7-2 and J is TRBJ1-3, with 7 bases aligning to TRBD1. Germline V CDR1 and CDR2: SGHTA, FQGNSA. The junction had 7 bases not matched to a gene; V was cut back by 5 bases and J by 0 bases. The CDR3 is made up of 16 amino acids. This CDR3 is CASSRGTAVSGNTIYF. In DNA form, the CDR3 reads TGTGCCAGCAGCCGGGGGACAGCAGTCTCTGGAAACACCATATATTTT.

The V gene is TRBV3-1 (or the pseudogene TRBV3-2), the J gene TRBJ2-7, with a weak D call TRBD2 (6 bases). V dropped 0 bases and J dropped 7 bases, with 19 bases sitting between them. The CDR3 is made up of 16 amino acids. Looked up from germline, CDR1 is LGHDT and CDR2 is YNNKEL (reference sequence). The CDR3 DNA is TGTGCCAGCAGCCAAGAAATGGGGCCGGGGGTGAATGAGCAGTACTTC. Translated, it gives CASSQEMGPGVNEQYF.

The CDR3 nucleotides read TGTGCCAGCAAGGACAGCAGTAGTTCACCCCTCCACTTT. Amino acids: CASKDSSSSPLHF. This sequence joins TRBV6-5 and TRBJ1-6; the D gene is possibly TRBD1 (6 bases). Germline V lookup: CDR1 MNHEY, CDR2 SVGAGI. V was cut by 7 bases and J by 9 bases, with 13 bases left in between. The CDR3 totals 13 residues.

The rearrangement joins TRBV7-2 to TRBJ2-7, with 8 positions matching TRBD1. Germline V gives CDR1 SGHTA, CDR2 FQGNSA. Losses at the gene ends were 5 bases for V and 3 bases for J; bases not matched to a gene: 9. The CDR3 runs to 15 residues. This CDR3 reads CASSPTGGGYYEQYF. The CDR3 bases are TGTGCCAGCAGCCCCACAGGGGGTGGTTACTACGAGCAGTACTTC.

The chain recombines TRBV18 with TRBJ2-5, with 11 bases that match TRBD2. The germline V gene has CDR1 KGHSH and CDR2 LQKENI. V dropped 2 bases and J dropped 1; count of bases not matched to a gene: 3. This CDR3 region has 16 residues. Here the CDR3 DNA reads TGTGCCAGCTCACCAAGTCTAGCGGGAGGCCAAGAGACCCAGTACTTC. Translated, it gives CASSPSLAGGQETQYF.

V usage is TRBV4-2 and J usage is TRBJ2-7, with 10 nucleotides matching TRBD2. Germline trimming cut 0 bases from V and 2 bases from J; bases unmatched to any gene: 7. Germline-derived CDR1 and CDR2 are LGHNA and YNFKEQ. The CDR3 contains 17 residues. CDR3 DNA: TGTGCCAGCAGCCAAGATCTCAGCGGGAGGGCCCCCTACGAGCAGTACTTC. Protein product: CASSQDLSGRAPYEQYF.

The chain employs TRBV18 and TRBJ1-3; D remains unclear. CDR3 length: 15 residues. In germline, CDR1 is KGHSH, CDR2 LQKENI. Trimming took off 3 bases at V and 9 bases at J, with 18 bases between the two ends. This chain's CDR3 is CASSPGGGADGTIYF. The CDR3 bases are TGTGCCAGCTCACCGGGAGGTGGAGCGGACGGCACCATATATTTT.

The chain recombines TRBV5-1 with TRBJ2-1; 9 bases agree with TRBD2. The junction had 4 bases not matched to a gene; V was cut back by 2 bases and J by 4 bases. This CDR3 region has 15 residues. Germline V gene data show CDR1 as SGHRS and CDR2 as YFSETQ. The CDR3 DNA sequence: TGCGCCAGCAGCTTTATGACTAGCGGTTACAATGAGCAGTTCTTC. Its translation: CASSFMTSGYNEQFF.

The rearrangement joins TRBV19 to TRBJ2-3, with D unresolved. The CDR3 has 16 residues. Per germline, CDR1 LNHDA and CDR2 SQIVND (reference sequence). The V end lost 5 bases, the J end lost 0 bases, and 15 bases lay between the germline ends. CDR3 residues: CASSPSPTLSTDTQYF. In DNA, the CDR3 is TGTGCCAGTAGTCCATCCCCGACTCTTAGCACAGATACGCAGTATTTT.

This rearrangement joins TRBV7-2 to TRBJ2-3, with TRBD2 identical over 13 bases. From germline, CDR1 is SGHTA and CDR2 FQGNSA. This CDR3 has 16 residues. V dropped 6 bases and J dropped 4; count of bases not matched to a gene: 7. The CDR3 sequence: CASRGGTSGNPDTQYF. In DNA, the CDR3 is TGTGCCAGCAGGGGTGGGACTAGCGGGAACCCAGATACGCAGTATTTT.

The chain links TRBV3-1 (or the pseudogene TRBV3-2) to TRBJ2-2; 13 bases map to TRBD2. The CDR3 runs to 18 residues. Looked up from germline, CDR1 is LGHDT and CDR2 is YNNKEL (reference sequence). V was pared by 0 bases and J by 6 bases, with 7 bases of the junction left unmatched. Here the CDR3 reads CASSQDTLAGGRAGELFF. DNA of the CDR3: TGTGCCAGCAGCCAAGATACACTAGCGGGAGGGCGTGCCGGGGAGCTGTTTTTT.

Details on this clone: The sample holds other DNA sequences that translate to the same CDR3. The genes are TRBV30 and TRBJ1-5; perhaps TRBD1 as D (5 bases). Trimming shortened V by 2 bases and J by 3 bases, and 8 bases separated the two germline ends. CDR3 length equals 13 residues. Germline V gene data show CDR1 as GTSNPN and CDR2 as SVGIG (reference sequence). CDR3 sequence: CAWSRGINQPQHF. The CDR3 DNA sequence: TGTGCCTGGAGTCGGGGGATCAATCAGCCCCAGCATTTT.